This TCR beta chain came from a study of neurological immune-mediated disorders. About the study: Multiple sclerosis patients numbered around 34, with around 30 relapsing-remitting and 3 secondary progressive. Overall study findings and caveats: Patients with HTLV-1-associated myelopathy showed the most TCR clonal expansion. Those with multiple sclerosis showed the least, falling below healthy controls. Phylogenetic grouping placed 18 of 34 multiple sclerosis patients' repertoires in one related-CDR3 cluster, a possible signature. None of the CDR3 amino acid sequences of expanded clones were shared across subjects, and this suggested private repertoires in all groups.

The CDR3 length is 11 residues. Germline values: CDR1 DFQATT, CDR2 SNEGSKA (reference sequence). Between the trimmed V and J ends, which lost 0 bases and 7 bases, there was a span of 4 bases. MiXCR was run by TCRdb on the 5' RACE reads, yielding one entry per CDR3 protein. The table has about 62,000 distinct CDR3 sequences, 4% to 5.5% seen once. Ten or more counts support this clonotype. Its cognate antigen is unknown. Sequencing used PBMCs. J is TRBJ2-4 and V is TRBV20-1, with D uncertain. The receptor was isolated from a woman aged 50 to 60 with multiple sclerosis. CDR3 nucleotides: TGCAGTGCTAGAGAAGAGAACATTCAGTACTTC. Translating it yields CSAREENIQYF.